This T cell receptor (beta chain) was retrieved from a study of blood T cell repertoires in COVID-19. Whole-study context: Material from acute and convalescent COVID-19 was sourced from the United States, Italy and Spain.

Individuals drawn from 24 US areas were roughly 18 to 100 years old. As originally analysed: Estimation of nucleated cell counts was performed using reference gene primer amplification. Repertoires were generated with immunoSEQ multiplex PCR, while TCRdb's copy carries only in-frame clones and drops some. The V and J calls and clone size were taken over from that table, and D and trimming were inferred from the DNA. The table has 500,000 or so clones, about 90% seen once. Germline V gives CDR1 LNHDA, CDR2 SQIVND (reference sequence). This CDR3 has 16 residues. V shed 6 bases and J 0 bases; nucleotides not matched to a gene: 6.

The source of this sequence is a woman between 18 and 30 years old who had recovered from COVID-19. This sequence joins TRBV19 and TRBJ1-5; 9 positions match TRBD1. Sequenced material: PBMCs or T cells enriched from blood (not recorded which). The CDR3 DNA is TGTGCCAGTAGCACCAGGACAGGGGATAGCAATCAGCCCCAGCATTTT. Its translation: CASSTRTGDSNQPQHF.